Following are 12 T cell receptor beta chains from one sample sequenced in a study of blood T cell repertoires in COVID-19. The method was immunoSEQ multiplex PCR; TCRdb's version includes in-frame clones alone and lacks a portion of them. Here the sample spans about 130,000 clones, 80% to 90% being singletons. Sequenced input: peripheral blood. Source of these receptors: a man in his sixties with COVID-19, enrolled during active disease.

The J gene is TRBJ2-1, the V gene TRBV4-2; TRBD2 might be the D (6 bases). CDR1 and CDR2 from the germline V gene are LGHNA and YNFKEQ. The CDR3 sequence is 15 residues long. V dropped 6 bases and J dropped 4 bases, with 16 bases sitting between them. CDR3 bases: TGTGCCAGCAGAGAAACTAGCTGGGCTTACAATGAGCAGTTCTTC. Translation gives CASRETSWAYNEQFF.

The V and J genes are TRBV9 and TRBJ2-7; 9 bases map to TRBD2. Germline CDR1 SGDLS, CDR2 YYNGEE. The CDR3 is 15 residues long. The V gene end was trimmed by 0 bases and the J gene end by 0 bases; junction bases not matched to a gene: 1. The CDR3 spells CASSVGSGSSYEQYF. The CDR3 DNA is TGTGCCAGCAGCGTAGGTAGCGGGAGCTCCTACGAGCAGTACTTC.

The chain combines TRBV2 with TRBJ2-3; TRBD2 matches at 7 bases. The CDR3 totals 15 residues. Germline lookup yields CDR1 SNHLY and CDR2 FYNNEI. The V gene end was trimmed by 5 bases and the J gene end by 0 bases; junction bases not matched to a gene: 5. The CDR3 coding sequence is TGTGCCAGCAGTATTAGCGGGTCTAGCACAGATACGCAGTATTTT. Its protein product is CASSISGSSTDTQYF. Complete variable domain (other parts from reference TRBV2 and TRBJ2-3): EPEVTQTPSHQVTQMGQEVILRCVPISNHLYFYWYRQILGQKVEFLVSFYNNEISEKSEIFDDQFSVERPDGSNFTLKIRSTKLEDSAMYFCASSISGSSTDTQYFGPGTRLTVL.

The rearrangement joins TRBV5-4 to TRBJ2-2; 9 positions agree with TRBD1. The CDR3 length is 15 residues. The V segment lost 4 bases and the J segment 4 bases; nucleotides outside the gene matches: 5. Per the germline V gene, CDR1 is SGHNT and CDR2 is YYREEE (reference sequence). The CDR3: CASSPGTGSTGELFF. The CDR3 DNA is TGTGCCAGCAGCCCCGGGACAGGGAGCACCGGGGAGCTGTTTTTT.

The CDR3 DNA reads as TGTGCCAGCAGCCGCAACCCCCCCTGGGGGGGCAATCAGCCCCAGCATTTT. It encodes CASSRNPPWGGNQPQHF. This sequence joins TRBV3-1 (or the pseudogene TRBV3-2) and TRBJ1-5, with a weak D call TRBD1 (5 bases). V lost 4 bases, J lost 2 bases, and 18 bases lay in between. The CDR3 covers 17 residues. The germline V gene has CDR1 LGHDT and CDR2 YNNKEL (reference sequence).

The genes are TRBV19 and TRBJ1-2, with D possibly matching TRBD1 (5 bases). The germline V and J ends were trimmed by 3 bases and 4 bases, with 6 bases remaining between them. This CDR3 has 12 residues. Germline CDR1 reads LNHDA; CDR2 reads SQIVND (reference sequence). The CDR3 here is CASSITGYGYTF. The CDR3 nucleotides read TGTGCCAGTAGTATCACAGGCTATGGCTACACCTTC.

This chain joins TRBV7-9 and TRBJ1-6, with D possibly being TRBD1 (6 bases). CDR3 length: 15 amino acids. The germline CDR1 and CDR2 sequences are SEHNR and FQNEAQ (reference sequence). Trimming took 5 bases from V and 9 from J, leaving 17 bases between them. CDR3 in amino acids: CASSPGAGVASPLHF. CDR3 DNA sequence: TGTGCCAGCAGCCCCGGGGCAGGGGTGGCTTCACCCCTCCACTTT.

The chain has TRBV7-9 and TRBJ2-6, with D possibly TRBD2 on 6 matching bases. The CDR3 spans 18 residues. Germline lookup yields CDR1 SEHNR and CDR2 FQNEAQ (reference sequence). Deletions cut 5 bases from V and 0 bases from J, with 17 bases between. Here the CDR3 reads CASSRTTGARSGANVLTF. CDR3 sequence (DNA): TGTGCCAGCAGCCGGACTACAGGAGCCCGCTCTGGGGCCAACGTCCTGACTTTC.

The gene calls are TRBV2 and TRBJ2-5; 9 positions agree with TRBD1. The CDR3 contains 14 residues. Germline lookup yields CDR1 SNHLY and CDR2 FYNNEI. V gave up 2 bases and J gave up 5 bases; unmatched junction bases: 3. CDR3 region: CASSERTGDETQYF. As DNA, the CDR3 is TGTGCCAGCAGTGAACGGACAGGGGATGAGACCCAGTACTTC. The variable domain in full, completed from reference TRBV2 and TRBJ2-5, reads EPEVTQTPSHQVTQMGQEVILRCVPISNHLYFYWYRQILGQKVEFLVSFYNNEISEKSEIFDDQFSVERPDGSNFTLKIRSTKLEDSAMYFCASSERTGDETQYFGPGTRLLVL.

This chain links TRBV6-4 with TRBJ1-2; perhaps TRBD1 as D (6 bases). Germline loops: CDR1 MRHNA, CDR2 SNTAGT. The CDR3 spans 14 residues. Trimming left V 5 bases short and J 4 bases short, with 14 bases between. The CDR3 DNA follows: TGTGCCAGCAGTCCTAACGGACAGCTCTATGGCTACACCTTC. Amino acids: CASSPNGQLYGYTF.

The chain uses TRBV11-2 and TRBJ2-3; 9 bases agree with TRBD2. Trimming took 2 bases from V and 0 from J; bases not matched to a gene: 9. The germline CDR1 and CDR2 sequences are SGHAT and FQNNGV. The CDR3 consists of 18 residues. CDR3 DNA sequence: TGTGCCAGCAGCTTAATCCCAAGCGGGGGGCCTAGCACAGATACGCAGTATTTT. Encoded protein: CASSLIPSGGPSTDTQYF.

The chain employs TRBV6-5 and TRBJ1-2, with 8 bases identical to TRBD1. The trim removed 6 bases at V and 8 bases at J, leaving 8 bases unmatched. Germline V gene lookup returns CDR1 MNHEY and CDR2 SVGAGI. CDR3 length: 13 amino acids. The CDR3 is CASRPGQVYGYTF. CDR3 in DNA: TGTGCCAGCAGGCCGGGACAGGTTTACGGCTACACCTTC.